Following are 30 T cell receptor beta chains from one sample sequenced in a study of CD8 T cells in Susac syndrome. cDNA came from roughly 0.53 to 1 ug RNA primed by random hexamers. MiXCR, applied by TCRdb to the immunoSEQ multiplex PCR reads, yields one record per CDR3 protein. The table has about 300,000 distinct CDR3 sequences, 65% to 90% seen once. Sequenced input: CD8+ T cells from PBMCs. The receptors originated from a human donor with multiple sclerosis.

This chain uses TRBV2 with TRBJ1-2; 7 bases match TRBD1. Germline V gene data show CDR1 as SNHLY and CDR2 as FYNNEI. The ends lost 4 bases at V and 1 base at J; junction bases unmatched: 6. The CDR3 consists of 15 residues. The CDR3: CASSGRTGNNYGYTF. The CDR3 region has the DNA TGTGCCAGCAGTGGGCGGACAGGAAATAACTATGGCTACACCTTC.

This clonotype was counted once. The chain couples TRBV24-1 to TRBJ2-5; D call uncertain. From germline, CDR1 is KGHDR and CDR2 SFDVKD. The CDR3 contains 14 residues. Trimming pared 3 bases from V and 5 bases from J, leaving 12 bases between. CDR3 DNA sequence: TGTGCCACCAGTGATCCCATGAGCTACGAGACCCAGTACTTC. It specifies CATSDPMSYETQYF.

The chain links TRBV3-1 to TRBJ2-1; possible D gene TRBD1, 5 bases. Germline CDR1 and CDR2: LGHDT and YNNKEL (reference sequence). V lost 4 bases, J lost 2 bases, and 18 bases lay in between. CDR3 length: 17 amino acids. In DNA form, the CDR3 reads TGTGCCAGCAGCCCACGTAAAGGGGAAGGGGCCTACAATGAGCAGTTCTTC. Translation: CASSPRKGEGAYNEQFF.

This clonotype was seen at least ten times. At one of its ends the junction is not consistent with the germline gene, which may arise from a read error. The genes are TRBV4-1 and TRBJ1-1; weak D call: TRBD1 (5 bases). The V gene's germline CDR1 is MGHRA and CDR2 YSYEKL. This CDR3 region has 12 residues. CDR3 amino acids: CASSQGNTEAFF. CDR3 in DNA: TGTGCCAGCAGCCAGGGGAACACTGAAGCTTTCTTT.

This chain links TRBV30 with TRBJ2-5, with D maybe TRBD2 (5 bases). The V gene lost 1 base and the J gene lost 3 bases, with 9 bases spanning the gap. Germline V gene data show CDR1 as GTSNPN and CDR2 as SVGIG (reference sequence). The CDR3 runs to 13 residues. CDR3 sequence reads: CAWSGYGKETQYF. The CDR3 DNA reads TGTGCCTGGAGTGGATACGGGAAAGAGACCCAGTACTTC.

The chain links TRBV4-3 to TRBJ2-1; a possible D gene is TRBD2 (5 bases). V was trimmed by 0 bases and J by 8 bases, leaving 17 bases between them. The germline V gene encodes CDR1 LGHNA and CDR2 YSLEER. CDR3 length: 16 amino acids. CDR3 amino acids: CASSQDQSGPLDEQFF. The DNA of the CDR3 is TGCGCCAGCAGCCAAGACCAAAGCGGCCCCTTGGATGAGCAGTTCTTC.

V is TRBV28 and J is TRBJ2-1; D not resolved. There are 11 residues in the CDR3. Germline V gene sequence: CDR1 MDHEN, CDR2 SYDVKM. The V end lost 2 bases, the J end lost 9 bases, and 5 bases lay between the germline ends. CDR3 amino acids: CASSLTGEQFF. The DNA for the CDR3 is TGTGCCAGCAGTTTAACCGGTGAGCAGTTCTTC.

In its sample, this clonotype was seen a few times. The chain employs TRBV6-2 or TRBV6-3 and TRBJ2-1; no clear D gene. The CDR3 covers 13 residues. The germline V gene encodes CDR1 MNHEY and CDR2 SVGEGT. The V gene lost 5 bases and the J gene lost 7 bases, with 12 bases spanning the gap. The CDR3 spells CASSALDSNEQFF. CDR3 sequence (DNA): TGTGCCAGCAGTGCTCTAGATTCGAATGAGCAGTTCTTC.

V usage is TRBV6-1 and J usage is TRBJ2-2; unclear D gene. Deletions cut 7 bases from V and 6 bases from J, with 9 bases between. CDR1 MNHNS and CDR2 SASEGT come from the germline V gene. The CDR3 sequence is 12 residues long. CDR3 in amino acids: CASTGTSGELFF. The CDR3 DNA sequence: TGTGCCAGCACGGGCACATCCGGGGAGCTGTTTTTT.

For the CDR3, the DNA is TGTGCCAGCAGCTTCGTATCCGGGACCCCAGAGACCCAGTACTTC. This encodes CASSFVSGTPETQYF. The chain combines TRBV7-9 with TRBJ2-5; the D gene could be TRBD1 or TRBD2 (5 bases each). V lost 3 bases and J 4 bases, leaving 15 bases between the germline ends. Per the germline V gene, CDR1 is SEHNR and CDR2 is FQNEAQ (reference sequence). The CDR3 consists of 15 residues.

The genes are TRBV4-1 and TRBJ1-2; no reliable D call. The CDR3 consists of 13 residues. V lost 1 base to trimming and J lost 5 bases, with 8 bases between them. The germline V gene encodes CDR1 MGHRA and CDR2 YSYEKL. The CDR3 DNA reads TGCGCCAGCAGCCAAGGAGGATTTTATGGCTACACCTTC. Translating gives CASSQGGFYGYTF.

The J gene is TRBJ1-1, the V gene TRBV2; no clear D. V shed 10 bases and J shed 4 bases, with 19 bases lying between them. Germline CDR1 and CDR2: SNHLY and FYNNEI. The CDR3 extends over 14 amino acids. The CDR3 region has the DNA TGTGCCACTTTGACCGGGTTTTGGGGCACTGAAGCTTTCTTT. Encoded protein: CATLTGFWGTEAFF.

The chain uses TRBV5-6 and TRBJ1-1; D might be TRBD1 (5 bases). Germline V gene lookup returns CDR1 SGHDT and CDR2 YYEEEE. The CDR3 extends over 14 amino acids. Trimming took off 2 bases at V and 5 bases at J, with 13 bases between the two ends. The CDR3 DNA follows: TGTGCCAGCAGCTTAGGAGGGGTAGGGACTGAAGCTTTCTTT. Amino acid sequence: CASSLGGVGTEAFF.

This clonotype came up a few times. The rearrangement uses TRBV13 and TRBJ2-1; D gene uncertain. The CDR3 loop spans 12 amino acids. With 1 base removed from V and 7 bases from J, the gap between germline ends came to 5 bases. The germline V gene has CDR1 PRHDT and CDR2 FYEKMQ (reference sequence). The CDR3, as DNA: TGTGCCAGCAGCTTAGACGGGAATGAGCAGTTCTTC. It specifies CASSLDGNEQFF.

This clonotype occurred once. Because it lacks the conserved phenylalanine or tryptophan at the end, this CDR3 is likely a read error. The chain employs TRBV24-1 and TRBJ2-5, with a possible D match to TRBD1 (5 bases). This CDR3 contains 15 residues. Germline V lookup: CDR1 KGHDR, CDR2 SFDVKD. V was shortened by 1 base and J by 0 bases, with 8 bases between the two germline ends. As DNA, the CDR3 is TGTGCCACCAGTGATTTTCGACAGAACCAAGAGACCCAGTACGTC. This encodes CATSDFRQNQETQYV.

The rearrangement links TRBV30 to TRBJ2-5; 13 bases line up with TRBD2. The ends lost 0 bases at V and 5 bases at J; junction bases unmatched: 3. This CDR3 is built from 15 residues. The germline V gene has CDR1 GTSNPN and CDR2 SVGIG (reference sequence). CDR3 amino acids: CAWSVGTSGTETQYF. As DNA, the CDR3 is TGTGCCTGGAGTGTCGGGACTAGCGGGACCGAGACCCAGTACTTC.

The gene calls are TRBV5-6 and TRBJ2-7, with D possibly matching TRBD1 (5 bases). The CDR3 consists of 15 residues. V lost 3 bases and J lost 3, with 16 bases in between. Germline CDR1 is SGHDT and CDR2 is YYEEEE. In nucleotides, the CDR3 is TGTGCCAGCAGCTACGCCGTCAACAGGTACTACGAGCAGTACTTC. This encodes CASSYAVNRYYEQYF.

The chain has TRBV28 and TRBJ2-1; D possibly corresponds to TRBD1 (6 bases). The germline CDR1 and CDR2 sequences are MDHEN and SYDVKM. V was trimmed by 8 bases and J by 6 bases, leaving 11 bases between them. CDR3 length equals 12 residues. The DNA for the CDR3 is TGTGCCAGCGGGGGCAGGTCCAATGAGCAGTTCTTC. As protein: CASGGRSNEQFF.

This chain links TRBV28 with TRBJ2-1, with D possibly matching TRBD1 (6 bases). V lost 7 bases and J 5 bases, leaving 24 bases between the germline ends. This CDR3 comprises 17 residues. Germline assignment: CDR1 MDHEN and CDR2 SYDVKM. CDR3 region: CASNGPYYIGGHNEQFF. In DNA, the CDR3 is TGTGCCAGCAATGGACCATACTATATTGGGGGCCACAATGAGCAGTTCTTC.

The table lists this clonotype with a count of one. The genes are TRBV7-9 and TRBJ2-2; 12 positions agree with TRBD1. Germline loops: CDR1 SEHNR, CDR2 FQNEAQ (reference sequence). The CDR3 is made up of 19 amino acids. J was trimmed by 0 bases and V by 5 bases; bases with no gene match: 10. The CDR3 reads CASSTGTGGAGANTGELFF. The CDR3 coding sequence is TGTGCCAGCAGCACGGGGACAGGGGGCGCGGGGGCGAACACCGGGGAGCTGTTTTTT.

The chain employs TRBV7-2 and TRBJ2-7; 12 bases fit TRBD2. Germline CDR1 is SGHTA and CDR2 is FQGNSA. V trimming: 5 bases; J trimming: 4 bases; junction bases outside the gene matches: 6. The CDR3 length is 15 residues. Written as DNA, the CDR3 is TGTGCCAGCAGCACCGGACTAGCGGGGTATTACGAGCAGTACTTC. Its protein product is CASSTGLAGYYEQYF. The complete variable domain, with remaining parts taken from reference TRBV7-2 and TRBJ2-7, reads GAGVSQSPSNKVTEKGKDVELRCDPISGHTALYWYRQSLGQGLEFLIYFQGNSAPDKSGLPSDRFSAERTGGSVSTLTIQRTQQEDSAVYLCASSTGLAGYYEQYFGPGTRLTVT.

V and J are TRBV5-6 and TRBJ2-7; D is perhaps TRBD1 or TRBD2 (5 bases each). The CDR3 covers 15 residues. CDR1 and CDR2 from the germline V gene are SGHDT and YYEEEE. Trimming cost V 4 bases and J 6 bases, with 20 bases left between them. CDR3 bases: TGTGCCAGCAGCGCCGAGGGACCGAGACGACGCGAGCAGTACTTC. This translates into CASSAEGPRRREQYF.

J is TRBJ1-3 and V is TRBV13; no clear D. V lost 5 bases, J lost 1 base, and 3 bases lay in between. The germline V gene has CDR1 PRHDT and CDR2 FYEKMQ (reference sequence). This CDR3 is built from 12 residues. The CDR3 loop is CASSPSGNTIYF. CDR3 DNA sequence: TGTGCCAGCAGCCCTTCTGGAAACACCATATATTTT.

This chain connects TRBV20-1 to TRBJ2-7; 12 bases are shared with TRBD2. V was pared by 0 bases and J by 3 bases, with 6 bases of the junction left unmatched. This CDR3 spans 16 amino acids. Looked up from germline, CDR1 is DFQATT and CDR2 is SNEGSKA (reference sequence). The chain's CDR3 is CSARETSGRVVYEQYF. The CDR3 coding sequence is TGCAGTGCTAGAGAGACTAGCGGGAGAGTGGTCTACGAGCAGTACTTC.

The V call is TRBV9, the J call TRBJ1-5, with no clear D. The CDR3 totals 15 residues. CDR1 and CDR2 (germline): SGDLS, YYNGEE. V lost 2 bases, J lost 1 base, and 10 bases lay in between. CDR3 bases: TGTGCCAGCAGCGTGTCGGGAGGGAGCAATCAGCCCCAGCATTTT. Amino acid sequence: CASSVSGGSNQPQHF.

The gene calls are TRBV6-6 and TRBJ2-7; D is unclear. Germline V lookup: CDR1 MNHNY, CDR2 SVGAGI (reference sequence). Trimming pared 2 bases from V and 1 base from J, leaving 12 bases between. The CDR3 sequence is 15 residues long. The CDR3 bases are TGTGCCAGCAGTTACGACCGCCCCATTTCCTACGAGCAGTACTTC. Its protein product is CASSYDRPISYEQYF.

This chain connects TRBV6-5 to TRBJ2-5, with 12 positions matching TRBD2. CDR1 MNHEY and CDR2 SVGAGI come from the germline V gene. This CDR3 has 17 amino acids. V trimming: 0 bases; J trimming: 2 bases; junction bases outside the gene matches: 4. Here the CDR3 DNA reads TGTGCCAGCAGTTACTCTATAGGGACTAGCGGGCAAGAGACCCAGTACTTC. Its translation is CASSYSIGTSGQETQYF.

The CDR3 region is CASSDRYGYTF. The CDR3 DNA reads TGCGCCAGCAGTGACCGTTATGGCTACACCTTC. The gene calls are TRBV10-2 and TRBJ1-2; D is undetermined. The CDR3 is 11 amino acids. Germline CDR1 reads WSHSY; CDR2 reads SAAADI. V lost 3 bases, J lost 5 bases, and 4 bases lay in between.

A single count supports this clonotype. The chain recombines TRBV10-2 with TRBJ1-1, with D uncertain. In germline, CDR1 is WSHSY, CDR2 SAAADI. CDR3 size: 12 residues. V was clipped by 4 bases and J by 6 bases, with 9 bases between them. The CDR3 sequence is CASSGAVAEAFF. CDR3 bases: TGCGCCAGCAGTGGGGCAGTCGCTGAAGCTTTCTTT.

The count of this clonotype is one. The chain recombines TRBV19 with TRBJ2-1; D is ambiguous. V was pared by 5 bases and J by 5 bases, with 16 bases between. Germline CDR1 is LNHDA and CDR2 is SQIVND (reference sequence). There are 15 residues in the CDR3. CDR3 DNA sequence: TGTGCCAGTAGTGTAAACTCCGGGTCCCACAATGAGCAGTTCTTC. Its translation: CASSVNSGSHNEQFF.